These 19 T cell receptor beta chains originate from one sample sequenced in a study of T cell repertoires and HLA-DP antigens. Their antigens remain unidentified. The data were produced by immunoSEQ multiplex PCR, yet TCRdb's version contains in-frame clones alone and is incomplete. Among about 89,000 clones listed, roughly nine tenths were seen once. Sequenced material: CD4+ T cells from PBMCs. The receptors originated from a man in his fifties in good health and CMV-seronegative.

The CDR3 protein is CASSDGPSPYEQYF. CDR3 DNA sequence: TGTGCCAGCAGCGACGGACCCAGTCCCTACGAGCAGTACTTC. The chain recombines TRBV9 with TRBJ2-7; no clear D. CDR1 is SGDLS, CDR2 YYNGEE, per germline. The CDR3 spans 14 residues. V lost 3 bases, J lost 2 bases, and 12 bases lay in between.

The chain couples TRBV28 to TRBJ2-3; D might be TRBD2 (5 bases). CDR3 size: 12 residues. The V end lost 8 bases, the J end lost 3 bases, and 9 bases lay between the germline ends. In germline, CDR1 is MDHEN, CDR2 SYDVKM. CDR3 bases: TGTGCCAGCCGGGGATCAACAGATACGCAGTATTTT. This gives the protein CASRGSTDTQYF. The full variable domain, rest sourced from reference TRBV28 and TRBJ2-3, is DVKVTQSSRYLVKRTGEKVFLECVQDMDHENMFWYRQDPGLGLRLIYFSYDVKMKEKGDIPEGYSVSREKKERFSLILESASTNQTSMYLCASRGSTDTQYFGPGTRLTVL.

V usage is TRBV18 and J usage is TRBJ2-7; TRBD1 is a possible D gene (6 bases). Per germline, CDR1 KGHSH and CDR2 LQKENI. This CDR3 has 13 amino acids. Trimming took 3 bases from V and 6 from J, leaving 12 bases between them. The CDR3 bases are TGTGCCAGCTCACCGGCAGGGGTTGGCGAGCAGTACTTC. Translating it yields CASSPAGVGEQYF.

The J gene is TRBJ2-7, the V gene TRBV6-5; D gene ambiguous. This CDR3 region has 14 residues. Germline loops: CDR1 MNHEY, CDR2 SVGAGI. V gave up 2 bases and J gave up 2 bases, with 10 bases separating them. CDR3 bases: TGTGCCAGCAGTTACGGCCGTACCACCTACGAGCAGTACTTC. This sequence encodes CASSYGRTTYEQYF.

The chain combines TRBV7-2 with TRBJ2-7; D is ambiguous. Trimming took 2 bases from V and 6 from J, leaving 8 bases between them. Germline CDR1 SGHTA, CDR2 FQGNSA. This CDR3 region has 12 residues. CDR3 DNA sequence: TGTGCCAGCAGCTTACCCGGATTCGAGCAGTACTTC. Residues: CASSLPGFEQYF.

The chain couples TRBV6-1 to TRBJ2-6; D call uncertain. The CDR3 consists of 15 residues. V was trimmed by 10 bases and J by 2 bases, leaving 15 bases between them. CDR1 and CDR2 (germline): MNHNS, SASEGT. CDR3 nucleotide sequence: TGTGCCATCCCTCCAGACCCCCCTGGGGCCAACGTCCTGACTTTC. Protein product: CAIPPDPPGANVLTF.

V usage is TRBV2 and J usage is TRBJ2-5; a weak D match, TRBD2 (6 bases). This CDR3 has 17 amino acids. CDR1 SNHLY and CDR2 FYNNEI come from the germline V gene. V lost 8 bases and J lost 5, with 27 bases in between. The CDR3: CASFGSLGPTPEETQYF. In DNA form, the CDR3 reads TGTGCCAGCTTCGGGAGCCTGGGACCTACACCGGAGGAGACCCAGTACTTC.

This rearrangement joins TRBV6-1 to TRBJ2-7; 9 nucleotides match TRBD1. Trimming took 4 bases from V and 6 from J; bases not matched to a gene: 13. Germline CDR1 reads MNHNS; CDR2 reads SASEGT. The CDR3 consists of 16 residues. CDR3 protein: CASSATSGTGTPEQYF. CDR3 DNA: TGTGCCAGCAGTGCCACTTCCGGGACAGGGACTCCCGAGCAGTACTTC.

The chain employs TRBV6-5 and TRBJ1-2; 10 bases align to TRBD1. The germline V gene encodes CDR1 MNHEY and CDR2 SVGAGI. V gave up 8 bases and J gave up 8 bases; unmatched junction bases: 8. The CDR3 totals 13 residues. As DNA, the CDR3 is TGTGCCAGCTCTAGGGACAGGGGTCACGGCTACACCTTC. Amino acids: CASSRDRGHGYTF.

The gene calls are TRBV5-1 and TRBJ2-5, with 11 nucleotides matching TRBD2. The CDR3 sequence is 15 residues long. Per the germline V gene, CDR1 is SGHRS and CDR2 is YFSETQ. V was pared by 4 bases and J by 2 bases, with 4 bases of the junction left unmatched. For the CDR3, the DNA is TGCGCCAGCAGCCGCGGGACTAGCGGACAAGAGACCCAGTACTTC. Amino acid sequence: CASSRGTSGQETQYF.

V and J are TRBV4-3 and TRBJ2-7; 8 bases are a match to TRBD1. This CDR3 contains 17 residues. With 0 bases clipped from V and 2 bases from J, the junction kept 9 bases outside the gene matches. CDR1 is LGHNA, CDR2 YSLEER, per germline. CDR3 nucleotides: TGCGCCAGCAGCCAAGACAGGGGGCGGGCGTGGGCCTACGAGCAGTACTTC. Translation gives CASSQDRGRAWAYEQYF.

The DNA of the CDR3 is TGTGCCAGCACGGCGGGAGAAACTTACAATGAGCAGTTCTTC. It is translated as CASTAGETYNEQFF. This rearrangement joins TRBV2 to TRBJ2-1; 7 positions match TRBD2. V shed 7 bases and J 4 bases; nucleotides not matched to a gene: 7. Per the germline V gene, CDR1 is SNHLY and CDR2 is FYNNEI. This CDR3 has 14 residues.

The J gene is TRBJ2-7, the V gene TRBV6-1; 8 bases agree with TRBD1. Losses at the gene ends were 7 bases for V and 4 bases for J; bases not matched to a gene: 9. There are 14 residues in the CDR3. Germline V gene data show CDR1 as MNHNS and CDR2 as SASEGT. CDR3 residues: CASTGQGRPYEQYF. The CDR3 DNA is TGTGCCAGCACCGGACAGGGCCGACCATACGAGCAGTACTTC.

The rearrangement links TRBV28 to TRBJ1-1; D call uncertain. In germline, CDR1 is MDHEN, CDR2 SYDVKM. V dropped 6 bases and J dropped 6 bases, with 17 bases sitting between them. The CDR3 covers 14 residues. CDR3 nucleotide sequence: TGTGCCAGCAGCGGTGACCGGGTGTCGGCTGAAGCTTTCTTT. Its protein product is CASSGDRVSAEAFF.

This clone was observed a few times. This chain connects TRBV2 to TRBJ1-2, with D hard to call. Germline CDR1 is SNHLY and CDR2 is FYNNEI. V lost 4 bases and J lost 6, with 9 bases in between. The length of the CDR3 is 12 residues. CDR3 region: CASSGNGNGYTF. The CDR3 nucleotides are TGTGCCAGCAGTGGGAATGGAAATGGCTACACCTTC.

The chain uses TRBV18 and TRBJ1-4; D gene uncertain. The CDR3 extends over 12 amino acids. From germline, CDR1 is KGHSH and CDR2 LQKENI. V lost 3 bases and J 6 bases, leaving 5 bases between the germline ends. The chain's CDR3 is CASSPLDEKLFF. In DNA form, the CDR3 reads TGTGCCAGCTCACCCTTGGATGAAAAACTGTTTTTT. Together with reference TRBV18 and TRBJ1-4, the CDR3 gives the full variable domain: NAGVMQNPRHLVRRRGQEARLRCSPMKGHSHVYWYRQLPEEGLKFMVYLQKENIIDESGMPKERFSAEFPKEGPSILRIQQVVRGDSAAYFCASSPLDEKLFFGSGTQLSVL.

V gene TRBV7-2 combines with J gene TRBJ1-1; no firm D call. There are 14 residues in the CDR3. The germline CDR1 and CDR2 sequences are SGHTA and FQGNSA. Deletions cut 2 bases from V and 4 bases from J, with 11 bases between. CDR3: CASSLSEGGTEAFF. CDR3 in DNA: TGTGCCAGCAGCTTATCGGAAGGAGGCACTGAAGCTTTCTTT.

This chain uses TRBV6-4 with TRBJ2-1; 7 bases match TRBD2. Germline assignment: CDR1 MRHNA and CDR2 SNTAGT. This CDR3 contains 14 residues. After removal of 4 bases from V and 6 bases from J, the junction contained 6 bases not matched to a gene. The CDR3 bases are TGTGCCAGCAGTGTAGGCGGGAGTACCAATGAGCAGTTCTTC. This translates into CASSVGGSTNEQFF.

The chain joins TRBV19 to TRBJ2-1; 11 nucleotides align to TRBD1. Germline CDR1 and CDR2: LNHDA and SQIVND (reference sequence). The CDR3 is 15 residues long. J was trimmed by 6 bases and V by 4 bases; bases with no gene match: 5. As DNA, the CDR3 is TGTGCCAGTAGTAATTCGGGACAGGGGGTCAATGAGCAGTTCTTC. It codes for CASSNSGQGVNEQFF.